The 12 T cell receptor beta chains below were found in one sample sequenced in a study of PD-1 blockade in classical Hodgkin lymphoma. Every patient had relapsed following autologous stem cell transplantation, and cohorts differed in brentuximab vedotin exposure. Clones were read by immunoSEQ multiplex PCR, and TCRdb kept only the in-frame ones, dropping some. The sample records roughly 150,000 clones, approximately 81% being singletons. The sample was peripheral blood mononuclear cells (PBMCs), taken before the second cycle of nivolumab. The receptors were sampled from a human donor with classical Hodgkin lymphoma.

The chain couples TRBV18 to TRBJ2-2; tentative D call: TRBD2 (5 bases). The CDR3 is 15 amino acids. V shed 9 bases and J shed 0 bases, with 14 bases lying between them. Germline V gene sequence: CDR1 KGHSH, CDR2 LQKENI. The CDR3 coding sequence is TGTGCCAGTAGATGGACTTCTCCGAACACCGGGGAGCTGTTTTTT. Translating gives CASRWTSPNTGELFF.

The V call is TRBV7-6, the J call TRBJ2-5, with D unclear. V was clipped by 1 base and J by 1 base, with 7 bases between them. This CDR3 region has 14 residues. Germline-derived CDR1 and CDR2 are SGHVS and FNYEAQ. The CDR3 sequence: CASSLGVTQETQYF. Here the CDR3 DNA reads TGTGCCAGCAGCTTAGGGGTCACCCAAGAGACCCAGTACTTC.

The chain joins TRBV19 to TRBJ2-7, with TRBD2 as a possible D gene (8 bases). Per germline, CDR1 LNHDA and CDR2 SQIVND (reference sequence). The CDR3 has 15 amino acids. V was trimmed by 4 bases and J by 4 bases, leaving 17 bases between them. DNA for the CDR3: TGTGCCAGTAGTACCTCGGGAGGGGGCGCATACGAGCAGTACTTC. Protein: CASSTSGGGAYEQYF.

The rearrangement uses TRBV27 and TRBJ1-2; TRBD1 might be the D (6 bases). Trimming took off 4 bases at V and 7 bases at J, with 13 bases between the two ends. The CDR3 has 13 residues. Germline V CDR1 and CDR2: MNHEY, SMNVEV (reference sequence). The CDR3 here is CASSSNRASGYTF. The CDR3 DNA reads as TGTGCCAGCAGTTCGAACAGGGCGTCTGGCTACACCTTC.

This clone was counted between two and nine times. The chain combines TRBV2 with TRBJ2-1, with D tentatively TRBD1 (5 bases). V was pared by 8 bases and J by 4 bases, with 6 bases between. CDR1 and CDR2 (germline): SNHLY, FYNNEI. This CDR3 is built from 11 residues. The CDR3 nucleotides are TGTGCCAGCGACAGATACAATGAGCAGTTCTTC. This translates into CASDRYNEQFF.

The chain carries TRBV9 and TRBJ2-3, with 11 bases that match TRBD2. V lost 0 bases to trimming and J lost 2 bases; unmatched junction nucleotides: 8. The CDR3 extends over 18 amino acids. Germline-derived CDR1 and CDR2 are SGDLS and YYNGEE. The CDR3 loop is CASSVAPGLAGLTDTQYF. In DNA form, the CDR3 reads TGTGCCAGCAGCGTAGCTCCCGGACTAGCGGGCCTCACAGATACGCAGTATTTT.

The CDR3 region has the DNA TGTGCCAGCAGCCAGGACTTGTCCTACGAGCAGTACTTC. Protein: CASSQDLSYEQYF. The chain links TRBV5-4 to TRBJ2-7, with D tentatively TRBD2 (5 bases). The V gene's germline CDR1 is SGHNT and CDR2 YYREEE (reference sequence). The V gene lost 4 bases and the J gene lost 1 base, with 9 bases spanning the gap. The CDR3 length is 13 residues.

The rearrangement joins TRBV28 to TRBJ1-1; D is possibly TRBD1 (5 bases). Germline CDR1 MDHEN, CDR2 SYDVKM. The CDR3 has 13 amino acids. V was trimmed by 10 bases and J by 0 bases, leaving 12 bases between them. The DNA of the CDR3 is TGTGCCACCCTTGGGGACCTGAACACTGAAGCTTTCTTT. It codes for CATLGDLNTEAFF.

CDR3 amino acids: CASSVDPADRTSTDTQYF. The CDR3 DNA follows: TGTGCCAGCAGCGTAGACCCCGCCGACAGGACCAGCACAGATACGCAGTATTTT. The chain uses TRBV9 and TRBJ2-3, with D tentatively TRBD1 (6 bases). Trimming left V 0 bases short and J 0 bases short, with 17 bases between. The CDR3 covers 18 residues. Germline V CDR1 and CDR2: SGDLS, YYNGEE.

The chain links TRBV9 to TRBJ2-1; TRBD2 might be the D (6 bases). The CDR3 totals 15 residues. The V end lost 2 bases, the J end lost 4 bases, and 13 bases lay between the germline ends. CDR1 and CDR2 (germline): SGDLS, YYNGEE. CDR3 DNA: TGTGCCAGCAGCGTGTACCCAGGGACTTACAATGAGCAGTTCTTC. Translation gives CASSVYPGTYNEQFF.

The rearrangement uses TRBV15 and TRBJ1-1, with no clear D. The V gene's germline CDR1 is LNHNV and CDR2 YYDKDF (reference sequence). Deletions cut 5 bases from V and 11 bases from J, with 18 bases between. This CDR3 has 13 amino acids. The CDR3: CATSSSWAGGAFF. The CDR3, as DNA: TGTGCCACCAGCTCATCATGGGCGGGAGGGGCTTTCTTT.

The V call is TRBV15, the J call TRBJ2-3; D is possibly TRBD1 (5 bases). Trimming stripped 0 bases from V and 4 bases from J, with 11 bases between. CDR1 is LNHNV and CDR2 is YYDKDF in the germline V gene (reference sequence). The CDR3 runs to 15 residues. The DNA for the CDR3 is TGTGCCACCAGCAGAGACCAGGGTACCGCAGATACGCAGTATTTT. Amino acids: CATSRDQGTADTQYF.